The clone carrying this T cell receptor (beta chain) was detected a few times. The antigen is undetermined. J was trimmed by 6 bases and V by 10 bases; bases with no gene match: 15. Germline V gives CDR1 MDHEN, CDR2 SYDVKM. CDR3 length: 15 residues. The unexposed donors gave CD4+ T cells in 2011-2018, prior to COVID-19. Isolation of CD4+ T cells took place after approximately 11 days in culture. The sample belongs to a study of CD4 T cells in relation to SARS-CoV-2 and coronaviruses. Study in general: PBMCs were cultured with antigen for 10 days before TCR beta sequencing.

Using immunoSEQ multiplex PCR, the repertoire was profiled, and TCRdb retains in-frame clones only, with some absent. The sample has 25,000 to 30,000 clones, about 70% seen once. The rearrangement links TRBV28 to TRBJ2-7; 10 bases agree with TRBD2. The sequence was collected from a human donor in good health. Sequencing was done on a sample of CD4+ T cells from PBMCs, cultured in vitro. The chain's CDR3 is CATVLLGTSEREQYF. CDR3 nucleotides: TGTGCCACCGTTCTTCTCGGGACTAGCGAACGCGAGCAGTACTTC. Variable domain in full (rest from reference TRBV28 and TRBJ2-7): DVKVTQSSRYLVKRTGEKVFLECVQDMDHENMFWYRQDPGLGLRLIYFSYDVKMKEKGDIPEGYSVSREKKERFSLILESASTNQTSMYLCATVLLGTSEREQYFGPGTRLTVT.